This is a list of T cell receptor beta chains from one sample in a study of blood T cell repertoires in COVID-19. Repertoires were generated with immunoSEQ multiplex PCR, while TCRdb's copy carries only in-frame clones and drops some. The sample lists approximately 180,000 clones, around 85% seen once, with roughly 11% in the top ten. Sequencing was done on a sample of peripheral blood. Receptors originate from a human donor with active or convalescent COVID-19. The donor label of this sample is uncertain. The CDR3 runs from the conserved cysteine through the conserved F or W. D genes are given only for firm matches. The size field is filled for only some rows; it gives once, few, many or a size class.

size: .
J: TRBJ2-3
D: TRBD2
V: TRBV7-3
CDR3: CASSLNSGIDTQYF
DNA: TGTGCCAGCAGCTTGAATAGCGGGATAGATACGCAGTATTTT

size: .
J: TRBJ1-2
D: .
V: TRBV11-3
CDR3: CASSGSWTTRYGYTF
DNA: TGTGCCAGCAGCGGCTCCTGGACAACCCGCTATGGCTACACCTTC

size: .
J: TRBJ2-3
D: TRBD2
V: TRBV5-4
CDR3: CASSLTSGATDTQYF
DNA: TGTGCCAGCAGCTTAACTAGCGGGGCCACAGATACGCAGTATTTT

size: .
J: TRBJ2-3
D: TRBD2
V: TRBV11-2
CDR3: CASSLDTGGGADTQYF
DNA: TGTGCCAGCAGCTTAGATACCGGGGGGGGCGCAGATACGCAGTATTTT

size: .
J: TRBJ2-1
D: TRBD2
V: TRBV5-6
CDR3: CASRMTSGGPNEQFF
DNA: TGTGCCAGCAGAATGACTAGCGGGGGACCCAATGAGCAGTTCTTC

size: once
J: TRBJ1-1
D: TRBD1
V: TRBV14
CDR3: CASSFRTGILNTEAFF
DNA: TGTGCCAGCAGTTTTCGGACAGGGATTTTGAACACTGAAGCTTTCTTT

size: .
J: TRBJ2-5
D: TRBD1
V: TRBV18
CDR3: CASSTRPTGEETQYF
DNA: TGTGCCAGCTCAACTCGCCCCACAGGGGAAGAGACCCAGTACTTC

size: .
J: TRBJ2-3
D: .
V: TRBV5-8
CDR3: CASSSRRPSTDTQYF
DNA: TGTGCCAGCAGCTCCCGGAGACCTAGCACAGATACGCAGTATTTT

size: .
J: TRBJ2-5
D: .
V: TRBV9
CDR3: CASSVAGMGETQYF
DNA: TGTGCCAGCAGCGTAGCAGGGATGGGGGAGACCCAGTACTTC

size: .
J: TRBJ2-1
D: TRBD2
V: TRBV24-1
CDR3: CATSDLYGRGSYNEQFF
DNA: TGTGCCACCAGTGATTTGTACGGGAGGGGCTCCTACAATGAGCAGTTCTTC

size: .
J: TRBJ1-5
D: .
V: TRBV4-1
CDR3: CASSQAAGPQHF
DNA: TGCGCCAGCAGCCAGGCAGCGGGGCCCCAGCATTTT

size: .
J: TRBJ2-1
D: .
V: TRBV19
CDR3: CASSETYNEQFF
DNA: TGTGCCAGTAGTGAGACCTACAATGAGCAGTTCTTC

size: many
J: TRBJ1-2
D: .
V: TRBV12-3/TRBV12-4
CDR3: CASSPIGGVGYTF
DNA: TGTGCCAGCAGTCCCATCGGGGGGGTCGGCTACACCTTC

size: .
J: TRBJ2-3
D: TRBD2
V: TRBV4-1
CDR3: CASSQGGLAGSSDTQYF
DNA: TGCGCCAGCAGCCAAGGAGGACTAGCGGGGTCGTCAGATACGCAGTATTTT

size: .
J: TRBJ1-3
D: TRBD1
V: TRBV6-5
CDR3: CASRQQGLSGNTIYF
DNA: TGTGCCAGCAGACAACAGGGGCTCTCTGGAAACACCATATATTTT

size: .
J: TRBJ2-2
D: TRBD1
V: TRBV29-1
CDR3: CSALGTGRAGELFF
DNA: TGCAGCGCTCTCGGGACAGGGAGGGCTGGGGAGCTGTTTTTT

size: .
J: TRBJ1-2
D: .
V: TRBV30
CDR3: CAWSGPYGYTF
DNA: TGTGCCTGGAGTGGGCCTTATGGCTACACCTTC